Listed below are T cell receptor beta chains from one sample, sequenced in a study of shared clonotypes between healthy human individuals. TCRdb keeps only in-frame clones here, not all; method: immunoSEQ multiplex PCR. The profile shows 2,100,000 or so clones, 95% of them singletons. The sample was naive CD4+ T cells sorted from blood. The receptors derive from a man younger than 35 in good health. Both conserved end residues are part of each CDR3. Each record gives: D gene, clone size, V gene, J gene, CDR3 protein, CDR3 DNA. D genes are given only for firm matches. Rows give clone size only sometimes, using once, few, many, or a class for an expanded clone.

D gene: .
clone size: .
V gene: TRBV28
J gene: TRBJ1-5
CDR3 protein: CASIGGGISNQPQHF
CDR3 DNA: TGTGCCAGCATTGGGGGGGGGATTAGCAATCAGCCCCAGCATTTT

D gene: TRBD1
clone size: once
V gene: TRBV15
J gene: TRBJ1-4
CDR3 protein: CATSTLTGFNEKLFF
CDR3 DNA: TGTGCCACCAGCACGTTGACAGGGTTTAATGAAAAACTGTTTTTT

D gene: TRBD1
clone size: .
V gene: TRBV12-5
J gene: TRBJ1-3
CDR3 protein: CASGLEGASKNTIYF
CDR3 DNA: TGTGCTAGTGGTTTGGAGGGGGCGTCGAAAAACACCATATATTTT

D gene: .
clone size: .
V gene: TRBV6-6
J gene: TRBJ2-5
CDR3 protein: CASRGTQQETQYF
CDR3 DNA: TGTGCCAGCCGGGGAACACAACAAGAGACCCAGTACTTC

D gene: .
clone size: .
V gene: TRBV2
J gene: TRBJ1-1
CDR3 protein: CASSEEGGGGAFF
CDR3 DNA: TGTGCCAGCAGTGAAGAAGGAGGGGGGGGAGCTTTCTTT

D gene: .
clone size: .
V gene: TRBV9
J gene: TRBJ1-3
CDR3 protein: CASSGGISGNTIYF
CDR3 DNA: TGTGCCAGCTCCGGGGGGATCTCTGGAAACACCATATATTTT

D gene: TRBD1
clone size: .
V gene: TRBV9
J gene: TRBJ1-1
CDR3 protein: CASSYIGQGDTEAFF
CDR3 DNA: TGTGCCAGCAGCTATATCGGACAGGGGGACACTGAAGCTTTCTTT

D gene: TRBD2
clone size: .
V gene: TRBV7-3
J gene: TRBJ2-1
CDR3 protein: CASSLYFAGGNNEQFF
CDR3 DNA: TGTGCCAGCAGCTTATACTTTGCGGGGGGAAACAATGAGCAGTTCTTC

D gene: TRBD1
clone size: .
V gene: TRBV29-1
J gene: TRBJ2-7
CDR3 protein: CSVRDRVTYEQYF
CDR3 DNA: TGCAGCGTGAGGGACAGGGTTACCTACGAGCAGTACTTC

D gene: .
clone size: .
V gene: TRBV20-1
J gene: TRBJ2-4
CDR3 protein: CSVQTVDIQYF
CDR3 DNA: TGCAGTGTCCAGACAGTCGACATTCAGTACTTC

D gene: .
clone size: .
V gene: TRBV9
J gene: TRBJ1-1
CDR3 protein: CASSVAPVYTEAFF
CDR3 DNA: TGTGCCAGCAGCGTAGCCCCAGTTTACACTGAAGCTTTCTTT

D gene: TRBD1
clone size: .
V gene: TRBV28
J gene: TRBJ1-1
CDR3 protein: CASSSPMGGQISEAFF
CDR3 DNA: TGTGCCAGCAGTTCACCGATGGGGGGACAGATATCTGAAGCTTTCTTT

D gene: .
clone size: .
V gene: TRBV14
J gene: TRBJ1-1
CDR3 protein: CASSLRKSLGNTEAFF
CDR3 DNA: TGTGCCAGCAGCCTTAGAAAATCCCTCGGGAACACTGAAGCTTTCTTT

D gene: TRBD2
clone size: .
V gene: TRBV4-3
J gene: TRBJ2-3
CDR3 protein: CASSLYWASGISTDTQYF
CDR3 DNA: TGCGCCAGCAGCCTGTACTGGGCTAGCGGAATTAGCACAGATACGCAGTATTTT

D gene: .
clone size: .
V gene: TRBV10-3
J gene: TRBJ2-1
CDR3 protein: CAISENGAVPLNEQFF
CDR3 DNA: TGTGCCATCAGTGAGAACGGTGCGGTCCCCCTCAATGAGCAGTTCTTC

D gene: .
clone size: .
V gene: TRBV20-1
J gene: TRBJ1-3
CDR3 protein: CSASDYPTIYF
CDR3 DNA: TGCAGTGCTTCAGATTACCCCACCATATATTTT

D gene: .
clone size: .
V gene: TRBV2
J gene: TRBJ2-7
CDR3 protein: CASREGDYEQYF
CDR3 DNA: TGTGCCAGCCGAGAAGGTGACTACGAGCAGTACTTC

D gene: TRBD1
clone size: once
V gene: TRBV11-2
J gene: TRBJ2-7
CDR3 protein: CASSLERWGQTFYEQYF
CDR3 DNA: TGTGCCAGCAGCTTAGAGCGGTGGGGACAGACTTTCTACGAGCAGTACTTC

D gene: .
clone size: .
V gene: TRBV19
J gene: TRBJ1-2
CDR3 protein: CASTNRQLGYGYTF
CDR3 DNA: TGTGCCAGCACTAACCGACAGCTTGGGTATGGCTACACCTTC

D gene: TRBD1
clone size: .
V gene: TRBV5-1
J gene: TRBJ2-3
CDR3 protein: CASSPGQPHTDTQYF
CDR3 DNA: TGCGCCAGCAGCCCGGGACAGCCACACACAGATACGCAGTATTTT

D gene: .
clone size: .
V gene: TRBV9
J gene: TRBJ2-5
CDR3 protein: CASSIMGVAETQYF
CDR3 DNA: TGTGCCAGCAGCATAATGGGGGTGGCGGAGACCCAGTACTTC

D gene: .
clone size: .
V gene: TRBV14
J gene: TRBJ2-1
CDR3 protein: CASSRGGNEQFF
CDR3 DNA: TGTGCCAGCAGCCGAGGGGGCAATGAGCAGTTCTTC

D gene: .
clone size: .
V gene: TRBV13
J gene: TRBJ2-3
CDR3 protein: CASSPPYTQYF
CDR3 DNA: TGTGCCAGCAGCCCCCCTTATACGCAGTATTTT

D gene: TRBD1
clone size: .
V gene: TRBV30
J gene: TRBJ1-1
CDR3 protein: CAGGSGQGASEAFF
CDR3 DNA: TGTGCCGGAGGCTCGGGACAGGGGGCTTCCGAAGCTTTCTTT

D gene: .
clone size: .
V gene: TRBV5-4
J gene: TRBJ2-5
CDR3 protein: CASSLVGQPQETQYF
CDR3 DNA: TGTGCCAGCAGCTTGGTGGGGCAGCCACAAGAGACCCAGTACTTC

D gene: TRBD1
clone size: .
V gene: TRBV11-2
J gene: TRBJ2-5
CDR3 protein: CASSIRGDRGETQYF
CDR3 DNA: TGTGCCAGCAGCATTAGGGGGGACAGGGGAGAGACCCAGTACTTC

D gene: .
clone size: .
V gene: TRBV5-1
J gene: TRBJ2-7
CDR3 protein: CASSEPGGSYEQYF
CDR3 DNA: TGCGCCAGCAGCGAGCCTGGGGGCTCCTACGAGCAGTACTTC

D gene: .
clone size: .
V gene: TRBV6-1
J gene: TRBJ2-7
CDR3 protein: CASNPGVAYEQYF
CDR3 DNA: TGTGCCAGTAACCCCGGGGTAGCCTACGAGCAGTACTTC

D gene: TRBD2
clone size: .
V gene: TRBV6-1
J gene: TRBJ2-7
CDR3 protein: CASSGLAGSGYEQYF
CDR3 DNA: TGTGCCAGCAGTGGACTAGCGGGAAGCGGGTACGAGCAGTACTTC

D gene: .
clone size: .
V gene: TRBV6-1
J gene: TRBJ1-6
CDR3 protein: CASSPGSPLHF
CDR3 DNA: TGTGCCAGCAGCCCCGGTTCACCCCTCCACTTT

D gene: .
clone size: .
V gene: TRBV18
J gene: TRBJ2-3
CDR3 protein: CASSPAGSTDTQYF
CDR3 DNA: TGTGCCAGCTCACCTGCCGGTTCCACAGATACGCAGTATTTT

D gene: TRBD1
clone size: .
V gene: TRBV6-6
J gene: TRBJ1-6
CDR3 protein: CASSPGGRDSPLHF
CDR3 DNA: TGTGCCAGCAGTCCAGGGGGCCGAGATTCACCCCTCCACTTT

D gene: .
clone size: .
V gene: TRBV27
J gene: TRBJ2-1
CDR3 protein: CASSSEGAPDNEQFF
CDR3 DNA: TGTGCCAGCAGTTCTGAGGGAGCCCCGGACAATGAGCAGTTCTTC

D gene: .
clone size: .
V gene: TRBV11-2
J gene: TRBJ1-2
CDR3 protein: CASTHEGTGYTF
CDR3 DNA: TGTGCCAGCACTCACGAGGGGACGGGCTACACCTTC

D gene: .
clone size: .
V gene: TRBV5-1
J gene: TRBJ2-7
CDR3 protein: CASSLGLGNQNSYEQYF
CDR3 DNA: TGCGCCAGCAGCTTGGGCTTGGGGAACCAGAACTCCTACGAGCAGTACTTC

D gene: .
clone size: .
V gene: TRBV6-1
J gene: TRBJ1-5
CDR3 protein: CASSYTPPNQPQHF
CDR3 DNA: TGTGCCAGCAGTTATACACCTCCCAATCAGCCCCAGCATTTT

D gene: .
clone size: .
V gene: TRBV7-9
J gene: TRBJ2-3
CDR3 protein: CASSYVGGTDTQYF
CDR3 DNA: TGTGCCAGCAGCTACGTGGGGGGCACAGATACGCAGTATTTT

D gene: TRBD2
clone size: .
V gene: TRBV7-2
J gene: TRBJ2-1
CDR3 protein: CASSAAGGGSSYNEQFF
CDR3 DNA: TGTGCCAGCAGCGCCGCGGGGGGAGGGAGCTCCTACAATGAGCAGTTCTTC

D gene: .
clone size: few
V gene: TRBV15
J gene: TRBJ2-3
CDR3 protein: CATSRGWGDTQYF
CDR3 DNA: TGTGCCACCAGCAGAGGGTGGGGGGATACGCAGTATTTT

D gene: .
clone size: few
V gene: TRBV6-5
J gene: TRBJ2-7
CDR3 protein: CASSRGPVEQYF
CDR3 DNA: TGTGCCAGCAGCCGAGGGCCCGTCGAGCAGTACTTC

D gene: .
clone size: .
V gene: TRBV28
J gene: TRBJ1-2
CDR3 protein: CASTRPGTHNYGYTF
CDR3 DNA: TGTGCCAGCACCCGCCCAGGAACCCATAACTATGGCTACACCTTC

D gene: TRBD1
clone size: .
V gene: TRBV19
J gene: TRBJ2-7
CDR3 protein: CASSPYPGQVLYEQYF
CDR3 DNA: TGTGCCAGTAGTCCCTACCCGGGACAGGTGTTATACGAGCAGTACTTC

D gene: TRBD2
clone size: .
V gene: TRBV7-2
J gene: TRBJ2-5
CDR3 protein: CASSGGSAGGQETQYF
CDR3 DNA: TGTGCCAGCAGCGGAGGCTCTGCGGGGGGACAAGAGACCCAGTACTTC

D gene: .
clone size: .
V gene: TRBV2
J gene: TRBJ2-3
CDR3 protein: CASSEIQNTDTQYF
CDR3 DNA: TGTGCCAGCAGTGAGATACAGAACACAGATACGCAGTATTTT

D gene: TRBD1
clone size: .
V gene: TRBV6-6
J gene: TRBJ1-5
CDR3 protein: CASSPDRRTQHF
CDR3 DNA: TGTGCCAGCAGTCCGGACAGGCGCACCCAGCATTTT

D gene: TRBD2
clone size: .
V gene: TRBV7-2
J gene: TRBJ2-3
CDR3 protein: CASSPQGTSGRATQYF
CDR3 DNA: TGTGCCAGCAGCCCCCAAGGGACTAGCGGAAGGGCTACGCAGTATTTT

D gene: .
clone size: .
V gene: TRBV19
J gene: TRBJ1-2
CDR3 protein: CASSIDPPLGYTF
CDR3 DNA: TGTGCCAGTAGTATCGACCCTCCGCTGGGCTACACCTTC

D gene: .
clone size: .
V gene: TRBV9
J gene: TRBJ2-2
CDR3 protein: CASSVVGKNTGELFF
CDR3 DNA: TGTGCCAGCAGCGTAGTCGGGAAGAACACCGGGGAGCTGTTTTTT

D gene: .
clone size: .
V gene: TRBV19
J gene: TRBJ1-3
CDR3 protein: CASSSQAGNTGNTIYF
CDR3 DNA: TGTGCCAGTAGTAGCCAGGCAGGGAATACCGGAAACACCATATATTTT

D gene: .
clone size: .
V gene: TRBV4-1
J gene: TRBJ2-2
CDR3 protein: CASSQGSYRELFF
CDR3 DNA: TGCGCCAGCAGCCAAGGCAGCTACCGGGAGCTGTTTTTT

D gene: TRBD1
clone size: .
V gene: TRBV9
J gene: TRBJ2-7
CDR3 protein: CASSVAGQGVDEQYF
CDR3 DNA: TGTGCCAGCAGCGTAGCAGGACAGGGGGTCGACGAGCAGTACTTC

D gene: TRBD2
clone size: once
V gene: TRBV10-1
J gene: TRBJ2-7
CDR3 protein: CASSGTSGGLYEQYF
CDR3 DNA: TGCGCCAGCAGCGGGACTAGCGGGGGCCTTTACGAGCAGTACTTC

D gene: .
clone size: .
V gene: TRBV6-1
J gene: TRBJ2-6
CDR3 protein: CASARSGANVLTF
CDR3 DNA: TGTGCCAGTGCCCGATCTGGGGCCAACGTCCTGACTTTC

D gene: TRBD2
clone size: once
V gene: TRBV9
J gene: TRBJ2-3
CDR3 protein: CASSVGVAGGPDTQYF
CDR3 DNA: TGTGCCAGCAGCGTAGGGGTAGCGGGAGGGCCTGATACGCAGTATTTT

D gene: .
clone size: .
V gene: TRBV5-1
J gene: TRBJ1-3
CDR3 protein: CASSLAGYSGNTIYF
CDR3 DNA: TGCGCCAGCAGCTTGGCCGGATACTCTGGAAACACCATATATTTT

D gene: .
clone size: .
V gene: TRBV5-1
J gene: TRBJ1-4
CDR3 protein: CASSLGQLDNEKLFF
CDR3 DNA: TGCGCCAGCAGCTTGGGACAGCTTGATAATGAAAAACTGTTTTTT

D gene: .
clone size: .
V gene: TRBV6-5
J gene: TRBJ1-6
CDR3 protein: CASSYGLWSDSPLHF
CDR3 DNA: TGTGCCAGCAGTTACGGACTGTGGAGTGATTCACCCCTCCACTTT

D gene: TRBD2
clone size: .
V gene: TRBV11-2
J gene: TRBJ2-1
CDR3 protein: CASSLNGGAYNEQFF
CDR3 DNA: TGTGCCAGCAGCTTGAACGGGGGGGCCTACAATGAGCAGTTCTTC

D gene: TRBD1
clone size: .
V gene: TRBV28
J gene: TRBJ1-3
CDR3 protein: CASSLPGQGSHF
CDR3 DNA: TGTGCCAGCAGTTTACCGGGACAGGGCTCGCATTTT